A single sample is the source of the 27 T cell receptor beta chains below, sequenced in a study of T-cell reconstitution after alpha-beta-depleted transplantation in children. Unique molecular identifiers featured in how the TCRbeta library was prepared. One entry per CDR3 protein results from TCRdb running MiXCR on the PCR reads. Found here are approximately 1,000,000 distinct CDR3 sequences, around 30% of them singletons; the top ten hold more than 25%. The starting material was PBMCs, mostly from graft donor cells, obtained 360 days after TCRalphabeta/CD19-depleted stem cell transplant. The origin of the receptors is a boy in the first two years of life who had a stem cell transplant for SCID, so the T cells may come from the graft donor.

This clonotype was counted only a few times. The chain has TRBV7-8 and TRBJ2-1; 7 bases fit TRBD1. In germline, CDR1 is SGHVS, CDR2 FQNEAQ. The CDR3 spans 15 residues. Trimming at V came to 5 bases and at J to 2 bases, leaving 6 bases not matched to a gene. CDR3 protein: CASSPRTGPYNEQFF. As DNA, the CDR3 is TGTGCCAGCAGCCCGCGGACAGGACCCTACAATGAGCAGTTCTTC.

This sequence joins TRBV6-2 or TRBV6-3 and TRBJ2-3; 8 bases align to TRBD1. The CDR3 has 21 amino acids. Germline values: CDR1 MNHEY, CDR2 SVGEGT. The V segment lost 0 bases and the J segment 1 base; nucleotides outside the gene matches: 18. The CDR3 reads CASSYSTSGGAEGPGTDTQYF. The CDR3 region has the DNA TGTGCCAGCAGTTACTCGACGTCAGGGGGCGCAGAGGGGCCGGGCACAGATACGCAGTATTTT.

This clonotype has more than one count but fewer than ten. J is TRBJ2-1 and V is TRBV12-3 or TRBV12-4, with D unresolved. V lost 5 bases to trimming and J lost 10 bases, with 18 bases between them. CDR3 length: 14 residues. The CDR3 DNA reads as TGTGCCAGCAGTCCCACTTTCGGTCCCCTAGAGCAGTTCTTC. As protein: CASSPTFGPLEQFF.

The V and J genes are TRBV3-1 and TRBJ1-1; 8 bases are a match to TRBD1. CDR1 and CDR2 (germline): LGHDT, YNNKEL (reference sequence). V gave up 6 bases and J gave up 4 bases; unmatched junction bases: 4. The CDR3 has 13 residues. CDR3 bases: TGTGCCAGCAGGAGTACAGGGGGCACTGAAGCTTTCTTT. As protein: CASRSTGGTEAFF.

V usage is TRBV3-1 and J usage is TRBJ2-3, with 9 bases identical to TRBD2. Germline CDR1 LGHDT, CDR2 YNNKEL (reference sequence). J was trimmed by 3 bases and V by 0 bases; bases with no gene match: 4. The CDR3 spans 16 residues. CDR3 in amino acids: CASSQEAGGFTDTQYF. The CDR3 region has the DNA TGTGCCAGCAGCCAAGAAGCGGGGGGTTTTACAGATACGCAGTATTTT.

CDR3 coding DNA: TGTGCCAGCACTAACCCGGACAGGTTGCAGTACTTC. Amino acids: CASTNPDRLQYF. The rearrangement uses TRBV6-1 and TRBJ2-7; TRBD1 matches at 7 bases. Germline V CDR1 and CDR2: MNHNS, SASEGT. This CDR3 has 12 residues. Unmatched junction bases numbered 9, after V lost 7 bases and J lost 9 bases.

This clonotype appeared a few times. The chain has TRBV12-3 or TRBV12-4 and TRBJ1-1; D gene uncertain. The germline V and J ends were trimmed by 5 bases and 0 bases, with 13 bases remaining between them. CDR3 length: 15 residues. The CDR3 sequence: CASSLRTVMNTEAFF. The CDR3 DNA reads as TGTGCCAGCAGTCTGCGGACGGTCATGAACACTGAAGCTTTCTTT.

The chain employs TRBV12-3 or TRBV12-4 and TRBJ1-4; D call uncertain. The CDR3 has 14 residues. V lost 6 bases and J lost 6, with 14 bases in between. The CDR3 sequence is CASSPDGPDEKLFF. DNA for the CDR3: TGTGCCAGCAGCCCGGACGGTCCGGATGAAAAACTGTTTTTT.

This clonotype has only a few counts. V is TRBV6-1 and J is TRBJ2-1; D remains unclear. V was pared by 5 bases and J by 5 bases, with 7 bases between. CDR1 and CDR2 (germline): MNHNS, SASEGT. The CDR3 loop spans 12 amino acids. The CDR3 spells CASSRFNNEQFF. The CDR3 region has the DNA TGTGCCAGCAGTCGATTTAACAATGAGCAGTTCTTC.

This sequence joins TRBV18 and TRBJ1-5; D ambiguous. The V gene lost 4 bases and the J gene lost 4 bases, with 8 bases spanning the gap. Germline lookup yields CDR1 KGHSH and CDR2 LQKENI. The CDR3 is 13 amino acids. In DNA, the CDR3 is TGTGCCAGCTCACGGGCAGGAAATCAGCCCCAGCATTTT. The encoded protein is CASSRAGNQPQHF.

This rearrangement joins TRBV24-1 to TRBJ2-3, with TRBD1 matching 8 bases. Germline trimming cut 3 bases from V and 6 bases from J; bases unmatched to any gene: 4. Looked up from germline, CDR1 is KGHDR and CDR2 is SFDVKD. The CDR3 totals 14 residues. The CDR3 DNA reads TGTGCCACCAGTGATCATTACAGGGGGGATACGCAGTATTTT. Its translation is CATSDHYRGDTQYF.

The V gene is TRBV28, the J gene TRBJ1-1; perhaps TRBD1 as D (6 bases). This CDR3 is 13 amino acids long. The V end was cut by 6 bases, the J end by 6 bases, with 14 bases between. Germline V lookup: CDR1 MDHEN, CDR2 SYDVKM. CDR3 DNA: TGTGCCAGCAGAGCACAGGGAGAGGCTGAAGCTTTCTTT. Residues: CASRAQGEAEAFF.

This clonotype has just a few counts. The chain links TRBV27 to TRBJ2-7; no clear D gene. Germline V gene lookup returns CDR1 MNHEY and CDR2 SMNVEV (reference sequence). V was shortened by 5 bases and J by 3 bases, with 11 bases between the two germline ends. This CDR3 contains 13 residues. CDR3 coding DNA: TGTGCCAGCAGTCGACTCCGGAACTACGAGCAGTACTTC. Amino acid sequence: CASSRLRNYEQYF.

The sample holds many counts of this clonotype. The gene calls are TRBV10-3 and TRBJ2-7, with 9 bases lining up with TRBD1. The germline V gene has CDR1 ENHRY and CDR2 SYGVKD. CDR3 length: 20 amino acids. With V trimmed by 6 bases and J by 4 bases, 25 bases remained unmatched. The CDR3 reads CAIRMSYTRTGVYRAYEQYF. The CDR3 DNA follows: TGTGCCATCAGAATGTCCTACACAAGGACAGGGGTTTATCGGGCTTACGAGCAGTACTTC.

The table lists this clonotype with a few counts. This chain joins TRBV5-1 and TRBJ2-3; 11 bases agree with TRBD2. The CDR3 has 17 residues. The ends lost 1 base at V and 0 bases at J; junction bases unmatched: 4. CDR1 and CDR2 from the germline V gene are SGHRS and YFSETQ. CDR3 region: CASSLLIAGGSTDTQYF. The CDR3 nucleotides are TGCGCCAGCAGCTTGCTGATAGCGGGGGGGAGCACAGATACGCAGTATTTT. Supplemented by reference TRBV5-1 and TRBJ2-3, the full variable domain reads KAGVTQTPRYLIKTRGQQVTLSCSPISGHRSVSWYQQTPGQGLQFLFEYFSETQRNKGNFPGRFSGRQFSNSRSEMNVSTLELGDSALYLCASSLLIAGGSTDTQYFGPGTRLTVL.

The chain carries TRBV20-1 and TRBJ2-5, with 13 bases lining up with TRBD2. The CDR3 totals 16 residues. Germline V gives CDR1 DFQATT, CDR2 SNEGSKA (reference sequence). V shed 6 bases, J shed 5 bases, and the junction held 12 bases outside the gene matches. As DNA, the CDR3 is TGCAGTGCAGCGATCGAACCGGGACTAGCGGGGGAGACCCAGTACTTC. Protein product: CSAAIEPGLAGETQYF.

V gene TRBV4-3 combines with J gene TRBJ2-1, with 8 bases lining up with TRBD1. CDR3 length: 16 residues. Germline V gene sequence: CDR1 LGHNA, CDR2 YSLEER. Trimming took 0 bases from V and 5 from J; bases not matched to a gene: 6. DNA of the CDR3: TGCGCCAGCAGCCAAGAACCGGGACAGGTCCACAATGAGCAGTTCTTC. As protein: CASSQEPGQVHNEQFF.

The chain combines TRBV27 with TRBJ2-1, with 13 bases aligning to TRBD2. The CDR3 consists of 16 residues. The germline gives CDR1 MNHEY, CDR2 SMNVEV (reference sequence). V trimming: 5 bases; J trimming: 10 bases; junction bases outside the gene matches: 11. The CDR3 sequence: CASSLLLAGGASEQFF. CDR3 sequence (DNA): TGTGCCAGCAGTCTCTTACTAGCGGGGGGGGCCTCGGAGCAGTTCTTC.

The chain uses TRBV7-2 and TRBJ2-7, with 14 bases identical to TRBD2. Germline values: CDR1 SGHTA, CDR2 FQGNSA. V gave up 2 bases and J gave up 0 bases; unmatched junction bases: 3. The CDR3 sequence is 17 residues long. The CDR3 nucleotides are TGTGCCAGCAGCTTAAGGACTAGCGGGGGGTCCTCCTACGAGCAGTACTTC. This codes for CASSLRTSGGSSYEQYF.

V and J are TRBV5-1 and TRBJ2-1, with 7 bases identical to TRBD2. The CDR3 has 16 amino acids. Germline V gene sequence: CDR1 SGHRS, CDR2 YFSETQ. After removal of 2 bases from V and 6 bases from J, the junction contained 11 bases not matched to a gene. For the CDR3, the DNA is TGCGCCAGCAGCTTCTATGGACTAGAGCGAGTCAATGAGCAGTTCTTC. It specifies CASSFYGLERVNEQFF.

The V gene is TRBV11-2, the J gene TRBJ1-1; D uncertain. Deletions cut 1 base from V and 4 bases from J, with 10 bases between. This CDR3 spans 14 amino acids. Germline V lookup: CDR1 SGHAT, CDR2 FQNNGV. The chain's CDR3 is CASSLGYSGTEAFF. The CDR3 DNA reads TGTGCCAGCAGCTTAGGTTACTCCGGCACTGAAGCTTTCTTT.

The chain is built from TRBV11-2 and TRBJ2-1, with D hard to call. Germline V gene sequence: CDR1 SGHAT, CDR2 FQNNGV. With 6 bases removed from V and 8 bases from J, the gap between germline ends came to 11 bases. This CDR3 is 12 amino acids long. The CDR3 coding sequence is TGTGCCAGCAGGCAATCTGTGGATGAGCAGTTCTTC. Protein sequence: CASRQSVDEQFF.

This clonotype was found a few times. The gene calls are TRBV5-1 and TRBJ2-1; 8 nucleotides match TRBD2. Germline trimming cut 4 bases from V and 5 bases from J; bases unmatched to any gene: 8. Germline assignment: CDR1 SGHRS and CDR2 YFSETQ. The CDR3 is 15 residues long. The CDR3 here is CASSAGLVLHNEQFF. CDR3 in DNA: TGCGCCAGCAGCGCGGGACTAGTTTTGCACAATGAGCAGTTCTTC.

This clonotype was seen a few times. The CDR3 region is CSAPTGLVRGLAGAIVKNIQYF. The CDR3, as DNA: TGCAGTGCCCCCACAGGGCTGGTAAGAGGTCTGGCGGGAGCAATAGTCAAAAACATTCAGTACTTC. The V call is TRBV20-1, the J call TRBJ2-4; a weak D match, TRBD2 (7 bases). Germline CDR1 DFQATT, CDR2 SNEGSKA (reference sequence). This CDR3 comprises 22 residues. Trimming removed 6 bases at V and 3 bases at J, with 39 bases between.

The rearrangement links TRBV12-3 or TRBV12-4 to TRBJ2-1; 9 bases align to TRBD2. Trimming removed 4 bases from V and 8 bases from J; junction bases left unmatched: 12. The CDR3 runs to 16 residues. The CDR3 region has the DNA TGTGCCAGCAGTTCGCTTGGGGCGGGGGGGCCGCATGAGCAGTTCTTC. Translating gives CASSSLGAGGPHEQFF.

The CDR3 here is CASSPRTGATYEQYF. CDR3 nucleotides: TGCGCCAGCAGCCCGCGGACAGGTGCCACCTACGAGCAGTACTTC. The J gene is TRBJ2-7, the V gene TRBV5-1; 7 bases are shared with TRBD1. CDR1 is SGHRS, CDR2 YFSETQ, per germline. The ends lost 4 bases at V and 2 bases at J; junction bases unmatched: 9. CDR3 length: 15 residues.

This chain uses TRBV11-3 with TRBJ2-3; 12 nucleotides agree with TRBD1. Looked up from germline, CDR1 is SGHNT and CDR2 is YENEEA. V lost 1 base to trimming and J lost 4 bases; unmatched junction nucleotides: 3. CDR3 length: 16 residues. The CDR3 here is CASSLGGQGASDTQYF. Here the CDR3 DNA reads TGTGCCAGCAGCTTAGGGGGACAGGGGGCATCAGATACGCAGTATTTT.